What follows are 12 T cell receptor beta chains derived from one specimen sequenced in a study of blood T cell repertoires in COVID-19. This table comes from immunoSEQ multiplex PCR, and its TCRdb copy is limited to in-frame clones, with some not included. The sample yields 110,000 to 150,000 clones, about 86% seen once. The specimen was peripheral blood. Receptors were obtained from a woman aged 55-69 years with acute or convalescent COVID-19.

The CDR3 region is CASSWTGSGGYTF. In nucleotides, the CDR3 is TGTGCCAGCAGCTGGACAGGCTCAGGGGGCTACACCTTC. The chain uses TRBV5-5 and TRBJ1-2; 7 nucleotides agree with TRBD1. The V and J ends lost 3 bases and 8 bases, in that order; junction bases with no gene match: 7. The germline V gene encodes CDR1 SGHKS and CDR2 YYEKEE (reference sequence). This CDR3 has 13 residues.

J is TRBJ1-6 and V is TRBV7-9, with D possibly being TRBD1 (5 bases). Trimming took off 5 bases at V and 9 bases at J, with 23 bases between the two ends. The CDR3 is made up of 17 amino acids. Germline CDR1 and CDR2: SEHNR and FQNEAQ (reference sequence). CDR3 protein: CASSPGGTHGWSSPLHF. The CDR3, as DNA: TGTGCCAGCAGCCCTGGGGGGACTCACGGCTGGTCTTCACCCCTCCACTTT.

V and J are TRBV28 and TRBJ2-7; TRBD1 is a possible D gene (5 bases). The CDR3 consists of 13 residues. Germline V gives CDR1 MDHEN, CDR2 SYDVKM. V lost 7 bases and J 6 bases, leaving 16 bases between the germline ends. As DNA, the CDR3 is TGTGCCAGCAAACCTCAGGGTTGGGGCGAGCAGTACTTC. Translation: CASKPQGWGEQYF.

The gene calls are TRBV11-3 and TRBJ2-2; 12 nucleotides align to TRBD1. The CDR3 runs to 18 residues. Trimming cost V 1 base and J 8 bases; bases outside gene matches: 11. The V gene's germline CDR1 is SGHNT and CDR2 YENEEA. CDR3 in amino acids: CASSLGSWGTGGMGELFF. The CDR3 region has the DNA TGTGCCAGCAGCTTAGGATCATGGGGGACAGGGGGCATGGGGGAGCTGTTTTTT.

V and J are TRBV5-1 and TRBJ2-3, with D maybe TRBD1 (5 bases). Trimming removed 2 bases from V and 0 bases from J, with 10 bases in between. This CDR3 contains 15 residues. CDR1 and CDR2 (germline): SGHRS, YFSETQ. DNA of the CDR3: TGCGCCAGCAGCTTCACAGGCCCTAGCACAGATACGCAGTATTTT. It specifies CASSFTGPSTDTQYF.

The chain combines TRBV3-1 (or the pseudogene TRBV3-2) with TRBJ1-2, with 9 bases matching TRBD1. Germline V gene sequence: CDR1 LGHDT, CDR2 YNNKEL (reference sequence). The CDR3 extends over 15 amino acids. With V trimmed by 2 bases and J by 4 bases, 5 bases remained unmatched. The CDR3 loop is CASSQRDRGGYGYTF. CDR3 bases: TGTGCCAGCAGCCAAAGAGACAGGGGGGGCTATGGCTACACCTTC.

This clone was detected only once. The chain is built from TRBV7-2 and TRBJ1-4; 8 bases map to TRBD1. Trimming cost V 4 bases and J 7 bases; bases outside gene matches: 8. Germline-derived CDR1 and CDR2 are SGHTA and FQGNSA. CDR3 length: 15 residues. The CDR3 DNA is TGTGCCAGCAGCTCTTCGACAGGGGCGGGTGAAAAACTGTTTTTT. Residues: CASSSSTGAGEKLFF.

The V gene is TRBV5-4, the J gene TRBJ1-1, with D hard to call. The V gene lost 3 bases and the J gene lost 2 bases, with 11 bases spanning the gap. From germline, CDR1 is SGHNT and CDR2 YYREEE (reference sequence). The CDR3 length is 14 residues. The CDR3 nucleotides read TGTGCCAGCAGCTCTCCCGGGAAAAACACTGAAGCTTTCTTT. Translating gives CASSSPGKNTEAFF.

The rearrangement links TRBV7-8 to TRBJ1-2, with TRBD1 identical over 7 bases. CDR3 size: 14 residues. J was trimmed by 6 bases and V by 1 base; bases with no gene match: 5. CDR1 SGHVS and CDR2 FQNEAQ come from the germline V gene. The CDR3 region has the DNA TGTGCCAGCAGCTTAGGAAAGGGGGCGGATGGCTACACCTTC. This encodes CASSLGKGADGYTF. Complete variable domain (other parts from reference TRBV7-8 and TRBJ1-2): GAGVSQSPRYKVAKRGQDVALRCDPISGHVSLFWYQQALGQGPEFLTYFQNEAQLDKSGLPSDRFFAERPEGSVSTLKIQRTQQEDSAVYLCASSLGKGADGYTFGSGTRLTVV.

V usage is TRBV5-1 and J usage is TRBJ2-2; tentatively, D is TRBD1 (5 bases). The V gene's germline CDR1 is SGHRS and CDR2 YFSETQ. CDR3 size: 14 residues. V lost 4 bases and J 3 bases, leaving 10 bases between the germline ends. CDR3 sequence: CASSRPRDTGELFF. In nucleotides, the CDR3 is TGCGCCAGCAGCCGCCCCAGGGACACCGGGGAGCTGTTTTTT.

This chain's CDR3 is CASSLGQGKVSPLHF. DNA of the CDR3: TGTGCCAGCAGCTTAGGGCAGGGAAAAGTCTCACCCCTCCACTTT. The chain recombines TRBV13 with TRBJ1-6, with D possibly being TRBD1 (5 bases). The CDR3 has 15 residues. Trimming removed 0 bases at V and 10 bases at J, with 13 bases between. Germline values: CDR1 PRHDT, CDR2 FYEKMQ (reference sequence). The full variable domain, in which reference TRBV13 and TRBJ1-6 provide the parts outside the CDR3, is AAGVIQSPRHLIKEKRETATLKCYPIPRHDTVYWYQQGPGQDPQFLISFYEKMQSDKGSIPDRFSAQQFSDYHSELNMSSLELGDSALYFCASSLGQGKVSPLHFGNGTRLTVT.

The J gene is TRBJ2-5, the V gene TRBV27, with TRBD2 identical over 7 bases. The germline V gene encodes CDR1 MNHEY and CDR2 SMNVEV (reference sequence). V shed 0 bases and J 5 bases; nucleotides not matched to a gene: 9. This CDR3 has 16 amino acids. This CDR3 reads CASSLSGRGAWETQYF. In DNA, the CDR3 is TGTGCCAGCAGTTTATCGGGGAGGGGCGCTTGGGAGACCCAGTACTTC.